This T cell receptor beta chain originates from a study of glioma-infiltrating T cells. This clonotype was recorded at least ten times. What it binds is unknown. Using RNA template, CDR3s of TCR alpha and beta were amplified with iRepertoire arm-PCR. One-step reverse transcription and amplification started from around 100-400 ng of tissue mRNA or PBMC total RNA. TCRdb recomputed calls from the multiplex PCR reads with MiXCR, one row per CDR3 protein. The table lists around 130,000 distinct CDR3 sequences, roughly a quarter of them singletons. The germline V gene has CDR1 MNHNS and CDR2 SASEGT. This CDR3 contains 13 residues. Trimming left V 7 bases short and J 7 bases short, with 17 bases between. Findings and limits, study-wide: Non-neoplastic patients had below-expected tissue-blood divergence, while all gliomas exceeded expectation. Only very few CDR3 sequences appeared in both tissue and blood.

Input material: glioma tissue, nonneoplastic brain tissue, or PBMCs (not recorded which). This receptor was obtained from a human donor with low-grade glioma or glioblastoma, undergoing nonglioma brain surgery, or in good health (not recorded which). The V and J genes are TRBV6-1 and TRBJ2-7; no clear D. CDR3 in DNA: TGTGCCAGCACCGAAGGAACCCTTAGGGAGCAGTACGTC. This gives the protein CASTEGTLREQYV.